Described below is a single T cell receptor beta chain sequence and its context. Its cognate antigen has yet to be identified. Qualities for individual bases were not recorded, and no much larger clone is one base off. The CDR3 regions of human TCRbeta chains were analyzed by immunosequencing. Per the original workflow: Repertoire TCRs were checked for matches against a reference library of SARS-CoV-2-specific TCRs that had been generated using the MIRA antigen-specificity platform. Breadth was defined as the fraction of unique TCRs that were SARS-CoV-2-associated, and depth was defined as the fraction of total T cells that were SARS-CoV-2-associated. Using the MIRA data, each spike-specific TCR was assigned both to the spike region to which the TCR was reactive and to a CD4 or CD8 class. Log10-transformed breadth and depth values were compared by one-way ANOVA with Sidak's multiple comparisons tests. TCRdb limited this immuneACCESS table to in-frame rearrangements with V and J called. A share of clones is missing; checked studies link under half to unresolved V genes, and the rest is unexplained. V, J and clone size derive from that table, while D and trimming were established from the DNA sequence. The sample yields fewer than 150,000 clones; approximately 84% were counted once. Clones ranked in the top ten supply about 4% of the sample.

This sample was taken from a study of T cell responses to AZD1222 COVID-19 vaccine (dated by TCRdb to the early 2020s). Describing the broader study: AZD1222 recipients given second doses at about 4 weeks or at about 12 weeks were pooled, since spike-specific TCR depth and breadth were not found to differ between the two schedules. A total of 233 trial participants underwent TCR sequencing, of whom under 220 had received two doses of AZD1222 and roughly 26 had received two doses of the MenACWY control vaccine. Trial participants were enrolled by age into 18-55, 56-69 and 70-plus year subgroups, with 148, 28 and 57 TCR-sequenced participants respectively.

Here is what the overall study found, with its caveats: After two AZD1222 doses, spike-specific TCR breadth and depth were significantly higher than at day 0 and than in MenACWY recipients. Conclusions about previously exposed vaccinees were limited because only six or seven AZD1222 recipients were SARS-CoV-2 seropositive at baseline. Reportedly, almost half of the unique spike-specific TCRs recognized epitopes lying outside the regions that are mutated in the B.1.351 and B.1.1.7 variants. CD4 TCRs associated with the vaccine covered the entire spike protein, and the dominant responses were in regions 160-218 and 743-854. Most participants were white British and females outnumbered males, and the authors suggested that clonal diversity may have been underestimated. No day 14 peak-response samples were available, so repertoires were characterized only after the peak T cell response. The 56-69-year group was small, and its depth increase did not reach significance, likely because of low power.

The intended sense of this specimen's time point label: baseline before first vaccination. Vaccinee samples were obtained from the UK trials COV001 and COV002, which included a single-blind randomized controlled phase 2/3 trial of AZD1222 (ChAdOx1 nCoV-19) in healthy adults. For TCRbeta chain sequencing, PBMC samples were collected from trial participants at day 0 and at day 28 after the second dose. The material was peripheral blood, obtained on day 0 of AZD1222 vaccination. The TCR originated in an adult in good health.

The nucleotides are TGCGCCAGCAGCCTCTACAGGGGACAGGATAATGAAAAACTGTTTTTT. This codes for CASSLYRGQDNEKLFF. The chain is encoded by TRBV5-1 joined to TRBJ1-4; the central 8 bases match TRBD1. For this chain, trimming is 4 bases at the V end and 4 bases at the J end, and the number of junction bases without a gene match is 9. From the cysteine up to the phenylalanine, the CDR3 has a length of 16 residues. Just CDR3 DNA is preserved here, 48 bases in frame from base 1. The germline V gene specifies SGHRS as CDR1 and YFSETQ as CDR2.